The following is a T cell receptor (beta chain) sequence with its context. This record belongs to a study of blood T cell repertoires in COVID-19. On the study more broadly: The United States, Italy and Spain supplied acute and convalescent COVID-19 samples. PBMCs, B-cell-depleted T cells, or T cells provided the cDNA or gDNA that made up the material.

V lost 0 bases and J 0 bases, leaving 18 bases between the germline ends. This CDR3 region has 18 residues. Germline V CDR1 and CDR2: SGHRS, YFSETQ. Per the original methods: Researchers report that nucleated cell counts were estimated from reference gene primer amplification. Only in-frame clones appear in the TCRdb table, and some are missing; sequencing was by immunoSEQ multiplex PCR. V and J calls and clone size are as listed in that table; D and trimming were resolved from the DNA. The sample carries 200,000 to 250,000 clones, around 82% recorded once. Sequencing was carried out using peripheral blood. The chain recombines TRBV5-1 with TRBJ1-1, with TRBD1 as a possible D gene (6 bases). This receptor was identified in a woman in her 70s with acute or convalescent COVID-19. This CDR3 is CASSLVGQGLHMNTEAFF. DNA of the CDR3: TGCGCCAGCAGCTTGGTGGGACAAGGCCTCCATATGAACACTGAAGCTTTCTTT.